This paragraph covers one T cell receptor beta chain sequence. The junction had 7 bases not matched to a gene; V was cut back by 4 bases and J by 7 bases. The CDR3 is 15 amino acids. Germline V gene data show CDR1 as SGHDT and CDR2 as YYEEEE. Assay: immunoSEQ multiplex PCR; the TCRdb copy retains only in-frame clones and omits some. This table holds around 310,000 clones, 89% found once. Donors of Cohort 3 who recovered were those that had two negative PCRs, clearance, or symptom resolution. This sample is part of a study of blood T cell repertoires in COVID-19. Overall study context: Samples came from the United States, Italy and Spain, spanning acute and convalescent COVID-19. PBMCs, B-cell-depleted T cells, or T cells were the source of the cDNA or gDNA that made up the material.

The TCR was taken from a middle-aged woman who had recovered from COVID-19. Material: PBMCs or T cells enriched from blood (not recorded which). The chain couples TRBV5-6 to TRBJ1-4, with 10 bases that match TRBD1. The CDR3 reads CASSPPGQGSEKLFF. In nucleotides, the CDR3 is TGTGCCAGCAGCCCACCGGGACAGGGGAGTGAAAAACTGTTTTTT.